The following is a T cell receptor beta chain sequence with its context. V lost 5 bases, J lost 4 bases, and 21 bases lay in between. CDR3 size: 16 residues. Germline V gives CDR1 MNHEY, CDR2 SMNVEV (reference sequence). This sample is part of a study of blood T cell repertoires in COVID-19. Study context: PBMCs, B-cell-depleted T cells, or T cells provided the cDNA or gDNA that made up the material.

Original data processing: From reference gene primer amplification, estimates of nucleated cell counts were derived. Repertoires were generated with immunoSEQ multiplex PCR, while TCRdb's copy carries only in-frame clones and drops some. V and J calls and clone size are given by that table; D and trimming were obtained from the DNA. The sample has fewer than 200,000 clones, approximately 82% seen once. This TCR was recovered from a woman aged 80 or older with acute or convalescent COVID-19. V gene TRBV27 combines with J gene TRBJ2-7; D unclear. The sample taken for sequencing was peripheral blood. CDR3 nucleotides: TGTGCCAGCAGTCTAAACGGCGCCTACGCGGTTTACGAGCAGTACTTC. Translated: CASSLNGAYAVYEQYF.